This T cell receptor (beta chain) was obtained from a study of human T cells and chemical hapten exposure. A single record per CDR3 protein comes from TCRdb applying MiXCR to the RACE reads. The sample lists around 67,000 distinct CDR3 sequences; 7.5% to 9.5% were seen once. In the case of this clonotype: The antigen is undetermined.

The length of the CDR3 is 15 residues. The V gene's germline CDR1 is KGHDR and CDR2 SFDVKD. Losses at the gene ends were 6 bases for V and 5 bases for J; bases not matched to a gene: 8. Time point reported: patch test 2, 6 weeks after DPC sensitization. Treatment defined: therapeutic diphenylcyclopropenone sensitization with weekly scalp DPC. Whole-study results and caveats: Sensitization with DPC brought no change to TCRs above 1 in 1000 in frequency.

The sequenced sample was whole blood, obtained in connection with sensitization to the hapten diphenylcyclopropenone (DPC). This receptor was taken from a woman in her fifties or sixties with alopecia areata. Some clones in this sample may be carry-over from other donors' samples. V gene TRBV24-1 combines with J gene TRBJ2-5, with 10 positions matching TRBD2. The CDR3 sequence is CATSLEAGGRETQYF. The CDR3 region has the DNA TGTGCCACCAGTCTGGAAGCGGGGGGGAGGGAGACCCAGTACTTC.